This T cell receptor (beta chain) was recovered during a study of cytomegalovirus exposure and HLA in healthy donors. CDR3 size: 15 residues. Germline V gene sequence: CDR1 KGHSH, CDR2 LQKENI. Germline trimming cut 0 bases from V and 4 bases from J; bases unmatched to any gene: 1. Primers: 60 Vbeta forward and 13 Jbeta reverse. Sequencing was performed with immunoSEQ multiplex PCR; in TCRdb, only in-frame clones are kept and a portion is missing. The table includes fewer than 130,000 clones, approximately 82% detected once. The chain recombines TRBV18 with TRBJ1-4; 8 bases fit TRBD1. Source material: PBMCs. The TCR sequence derives from a man under 40 in good health and CMV-seropositive. In DNA form, the CDR3 reads TGTGCCAGCTCACCACCGGGACAGGATAATGAAAAACTGTTTTTT. Translated, it gives CASSPPGQDNEKLFF.